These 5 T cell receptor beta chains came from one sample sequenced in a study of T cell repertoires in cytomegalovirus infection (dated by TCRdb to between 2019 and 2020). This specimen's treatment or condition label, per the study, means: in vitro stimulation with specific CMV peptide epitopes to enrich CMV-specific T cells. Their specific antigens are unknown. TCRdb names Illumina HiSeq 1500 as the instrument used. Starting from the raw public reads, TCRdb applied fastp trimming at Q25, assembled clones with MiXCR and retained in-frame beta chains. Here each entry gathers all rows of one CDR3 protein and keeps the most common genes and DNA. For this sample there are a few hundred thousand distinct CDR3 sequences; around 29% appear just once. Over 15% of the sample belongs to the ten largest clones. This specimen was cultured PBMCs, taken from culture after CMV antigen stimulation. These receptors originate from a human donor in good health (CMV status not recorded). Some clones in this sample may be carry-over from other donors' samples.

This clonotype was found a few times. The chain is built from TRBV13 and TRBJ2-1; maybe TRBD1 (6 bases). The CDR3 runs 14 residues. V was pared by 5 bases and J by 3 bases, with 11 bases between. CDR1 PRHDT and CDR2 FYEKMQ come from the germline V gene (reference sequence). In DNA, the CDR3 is TGTGCCAGCAGCACCCGAGGGGGCTACAATGAGCAGTTCTTC. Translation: CASSTRGGYNEQFF.

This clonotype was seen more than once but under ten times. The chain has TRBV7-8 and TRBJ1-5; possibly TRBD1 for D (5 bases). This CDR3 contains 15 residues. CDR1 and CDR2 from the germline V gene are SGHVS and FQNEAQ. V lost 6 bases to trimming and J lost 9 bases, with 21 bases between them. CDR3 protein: CASSPHRDGGLPQHF. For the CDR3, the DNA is TGTGCCAGCAGTCCTCACCGGGACGGGGGTCTGCCCCAGCATTTT.

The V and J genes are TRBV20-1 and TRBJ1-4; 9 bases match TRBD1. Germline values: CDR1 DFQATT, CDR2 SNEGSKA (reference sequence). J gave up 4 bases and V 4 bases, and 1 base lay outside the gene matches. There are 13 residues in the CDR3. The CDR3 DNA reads TGCAGTGCTATGGGACAGGGTAATGAAAAACTGTTTTTT. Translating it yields CSAMGQGNEKLFF.

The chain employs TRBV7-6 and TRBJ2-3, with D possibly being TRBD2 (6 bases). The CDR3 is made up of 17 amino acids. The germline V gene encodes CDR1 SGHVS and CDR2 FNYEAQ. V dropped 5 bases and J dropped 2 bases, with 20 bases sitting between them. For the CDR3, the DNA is TGTGCCAGCAGCAAAATCCCGGGGGACGGAAACACAGATACGCAGTATTTT. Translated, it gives CASSKIPGDGNTDTQYF.

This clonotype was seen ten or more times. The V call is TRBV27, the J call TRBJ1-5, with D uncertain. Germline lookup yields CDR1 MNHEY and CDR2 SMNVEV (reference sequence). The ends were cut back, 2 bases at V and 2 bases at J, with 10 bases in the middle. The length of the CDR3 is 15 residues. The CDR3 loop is CASSLSHLGNQPQHF. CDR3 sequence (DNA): TGTGCCAGCAGTTTAAGTCACTTGGGCAATCAGCCCCAGCATTTT.